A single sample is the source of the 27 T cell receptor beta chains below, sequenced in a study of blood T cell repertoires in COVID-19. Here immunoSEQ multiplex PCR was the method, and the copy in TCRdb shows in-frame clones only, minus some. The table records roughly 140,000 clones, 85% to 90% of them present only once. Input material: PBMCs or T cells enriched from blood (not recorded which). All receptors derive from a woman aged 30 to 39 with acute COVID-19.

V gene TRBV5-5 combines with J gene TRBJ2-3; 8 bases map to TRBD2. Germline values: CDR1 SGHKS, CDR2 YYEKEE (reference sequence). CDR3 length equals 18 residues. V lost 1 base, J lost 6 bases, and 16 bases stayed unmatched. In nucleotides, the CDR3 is TGTGCCAGCAGCTTGTGGGTGGCGGGAGGCCTAATTGCGGATACGCAGTATTTT. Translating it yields CASSLWVAGGLIADTQYF. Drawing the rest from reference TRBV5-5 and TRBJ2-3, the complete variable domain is DAGVTQSPTHLIKTRGQQVTLRCSPISGHKSVSWYQQVLGQGPQFIFQYYEKEERGRGNFPDRFSARQFPNYSSELNVNALLLGDSALYLCASSLWVAGGLIADTQYFGPGTRLTVL.

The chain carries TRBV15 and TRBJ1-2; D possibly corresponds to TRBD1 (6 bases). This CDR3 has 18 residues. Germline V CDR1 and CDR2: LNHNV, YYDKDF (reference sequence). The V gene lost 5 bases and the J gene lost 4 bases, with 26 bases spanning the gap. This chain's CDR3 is CATSPEPKTGWIVYGYTF. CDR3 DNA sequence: TGTGCCACCAGCCCCGAGCCCAAGACAGGTTGGATCGTCTATGGCTACACCTTC.

CDR3 nucleotide sequence: TGTGCCAGCTTAACAGTAGGGGTCTTGGGTGAAAAACTGTTTTTT. This gives the protein CASLTVGVLGEKLFF. The chain is built from TRBV28 and TRBJ1-4; D is possibly TRBD1 (5 bases). Trimming took off 8 bases at V and 7 bases at J, with 20 bases between the two ends. Germline V gene data show CDR1 as MDHEN and CDR2 as SYDVKM. The CDR3 extends over 15 amino acids.

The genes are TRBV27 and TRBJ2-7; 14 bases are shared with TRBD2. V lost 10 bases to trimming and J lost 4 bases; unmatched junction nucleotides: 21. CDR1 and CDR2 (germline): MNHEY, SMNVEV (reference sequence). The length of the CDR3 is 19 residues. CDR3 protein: CANHHNGTSGSLSRYEQYF. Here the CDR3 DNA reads TGTGCCAACCACCACAACGGGACTAGCGGGAGTCTGAGCAGGTACGAGCAGTACTTC.

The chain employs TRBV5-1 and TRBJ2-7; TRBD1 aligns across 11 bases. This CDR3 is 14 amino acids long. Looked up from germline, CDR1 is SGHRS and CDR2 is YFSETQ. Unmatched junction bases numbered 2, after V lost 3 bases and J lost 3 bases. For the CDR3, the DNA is TGCGCCAGCAGCTACGGGACAGGGGGCTACGAGCAGTACTTC. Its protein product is CASSYGTGGYEQYF.

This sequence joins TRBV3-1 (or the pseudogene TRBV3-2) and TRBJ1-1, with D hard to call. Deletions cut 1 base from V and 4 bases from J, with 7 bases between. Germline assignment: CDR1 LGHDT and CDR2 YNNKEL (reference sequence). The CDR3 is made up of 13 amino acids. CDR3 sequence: CASSQAGSTEAFF. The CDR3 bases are TGTGCCAGCAGCCAAGCCGGGAGCACTGAAGCTTTCTTT.

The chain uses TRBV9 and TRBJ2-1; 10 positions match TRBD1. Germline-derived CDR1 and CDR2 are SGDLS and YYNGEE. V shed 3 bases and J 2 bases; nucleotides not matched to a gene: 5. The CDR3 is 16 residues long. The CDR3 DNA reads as TGTGCCAGCAGCGCTTCCGGGACAGGGGCCTACAATGAGCAGTTCTTC. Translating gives CASSASGTGAYNEQFF.

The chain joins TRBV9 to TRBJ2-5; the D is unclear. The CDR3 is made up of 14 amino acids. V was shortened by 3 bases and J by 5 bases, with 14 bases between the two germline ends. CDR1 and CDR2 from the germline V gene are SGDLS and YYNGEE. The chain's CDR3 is CASSGSLGQETQYF. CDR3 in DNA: TGTGCCAGCAGCGGGAGTTTAGGTCAGGAGACCCAGTACTTC.

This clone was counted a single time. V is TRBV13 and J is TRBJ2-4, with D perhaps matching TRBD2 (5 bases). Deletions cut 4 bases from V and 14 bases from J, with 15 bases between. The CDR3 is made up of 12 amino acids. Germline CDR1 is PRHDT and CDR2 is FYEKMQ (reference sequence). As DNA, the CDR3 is TGTGCCAGCAGCTCGCCGGAACACGGGAAGTACTTC. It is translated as CASSSPEHGKYF.

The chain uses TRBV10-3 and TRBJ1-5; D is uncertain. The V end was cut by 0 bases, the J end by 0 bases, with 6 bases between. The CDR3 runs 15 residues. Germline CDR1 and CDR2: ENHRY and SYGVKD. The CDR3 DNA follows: TGTGCCATCAGTGAGTCCTCAGATAGCAATCAGCCCCAGCATTTT. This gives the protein CAISESSDSNQPQHF.

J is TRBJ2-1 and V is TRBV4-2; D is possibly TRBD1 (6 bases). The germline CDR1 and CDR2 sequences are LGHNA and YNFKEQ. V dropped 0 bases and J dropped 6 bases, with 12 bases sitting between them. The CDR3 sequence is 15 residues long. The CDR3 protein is CASSQEPQGPNEQFF. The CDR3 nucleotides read TGTGCCAGCAGCCAAGAACCACAGGGACCCAATGAGCAGTTCTTC.

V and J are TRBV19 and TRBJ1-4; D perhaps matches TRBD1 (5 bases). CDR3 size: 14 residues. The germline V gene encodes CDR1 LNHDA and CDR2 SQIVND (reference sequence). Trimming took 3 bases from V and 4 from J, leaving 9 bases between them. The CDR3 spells CASSMGRGNEKLFF. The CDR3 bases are TGTGCCAGTAGTATGGGGAGGGGTAATGAAAAACTGTTTTTT.

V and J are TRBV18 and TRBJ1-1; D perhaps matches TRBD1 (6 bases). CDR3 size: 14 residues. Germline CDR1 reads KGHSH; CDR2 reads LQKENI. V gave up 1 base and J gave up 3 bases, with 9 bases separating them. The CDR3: CASSPLGADTEAFF. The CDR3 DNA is TGTGCCAGCTCACCACTGGGGGCGGACACTGAAGCTTTCTTT.

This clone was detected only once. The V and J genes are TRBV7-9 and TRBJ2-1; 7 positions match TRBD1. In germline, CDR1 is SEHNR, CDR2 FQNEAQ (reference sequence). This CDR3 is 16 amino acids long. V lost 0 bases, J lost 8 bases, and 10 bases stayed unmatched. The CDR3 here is CASSLARQGTEDEQFF. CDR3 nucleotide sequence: TGTGCCAGCAGCTTAGCCCGACAGGGAACCGAGGATGAGCAGTTCTTC. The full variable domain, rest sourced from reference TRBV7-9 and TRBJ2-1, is DTGVSQNPRHKITKRGQNVTFRCDPISEHNRLYWYRQTLGQGPEFLTYFQNEAQLEKSRLLSDRFSAERPKGSFSTLEIQRTEQGDSAMYLCASSLARQGTEDEQFFGPGTRLTVL.

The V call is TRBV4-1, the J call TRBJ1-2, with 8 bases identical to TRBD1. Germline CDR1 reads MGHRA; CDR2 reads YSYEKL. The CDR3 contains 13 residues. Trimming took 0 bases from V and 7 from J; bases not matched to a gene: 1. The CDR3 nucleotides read TGCGCCAGCAGCCAAGAGGACAGGGCTGGCTACACCTTC. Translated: CASSQEDRAGYTF.

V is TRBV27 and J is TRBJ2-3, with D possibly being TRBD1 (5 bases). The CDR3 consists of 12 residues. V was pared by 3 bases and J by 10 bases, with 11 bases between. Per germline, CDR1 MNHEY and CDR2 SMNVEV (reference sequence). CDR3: CASSFLGQAQYF. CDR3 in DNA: TGTGCCAGCAGTTTCCTGGGGCAGGCGCAGTATTTT.

This chain's CDR3 is CASSFSTDTQYF. The CDR3 DNA follows: TGTGCCAGCAGCTTCTCCACAGATACGCAGTATTTT. The chain carries TRBV7-2 and TRBJ2-3, with D uncertain. The CDR3 spans 12 residues. Trimming took 3 bases from V and 2 from J, leaving 3 bases between them. Germline CDR1 and CDR2: SGHTA and FQGNSA.

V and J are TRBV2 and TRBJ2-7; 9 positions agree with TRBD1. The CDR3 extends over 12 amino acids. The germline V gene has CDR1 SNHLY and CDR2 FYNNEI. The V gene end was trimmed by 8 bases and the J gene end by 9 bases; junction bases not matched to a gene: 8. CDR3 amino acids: CASGDRDFGQYF. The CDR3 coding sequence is TGTGCCAGCGGGGACAGGGATTTTGGGCAGTACTTC. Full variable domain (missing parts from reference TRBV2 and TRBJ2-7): EPEVTQTPSHQVTQMGQEVILRCVPISNHLYFYWYRQILGQKVEFLVSFYNNEISEKSEIFDDQFSVERPDGSNFTLKIRSTKLEDSAMYFCASGDRDFGQYFGPGTRLTVT.

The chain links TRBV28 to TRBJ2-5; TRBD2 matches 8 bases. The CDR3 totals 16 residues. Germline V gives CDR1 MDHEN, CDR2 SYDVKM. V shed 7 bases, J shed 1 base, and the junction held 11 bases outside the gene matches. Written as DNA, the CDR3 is TGTGCCAGCAATTCGGTCGAGCGGGAGACCCAAGAGACCCAGTACTTC. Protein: CASNSVERETQETQYF.

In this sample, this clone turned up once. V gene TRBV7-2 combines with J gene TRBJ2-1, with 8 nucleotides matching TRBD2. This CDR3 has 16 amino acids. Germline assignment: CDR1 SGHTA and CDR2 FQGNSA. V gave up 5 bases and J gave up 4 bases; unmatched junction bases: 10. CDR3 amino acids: CASSGGASGLYNEQFF. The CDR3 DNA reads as TGTGCCAGCAGCGGGGGGGCTAGCGGGTTGTACAATGAGCAGTTCTTC.

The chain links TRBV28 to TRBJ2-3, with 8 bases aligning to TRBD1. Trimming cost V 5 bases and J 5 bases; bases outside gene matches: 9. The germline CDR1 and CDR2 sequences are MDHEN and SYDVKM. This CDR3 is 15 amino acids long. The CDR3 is CASSTPGQGKDTQYF. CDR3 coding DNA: TGTGCCAGCAGTACCCCAGGACAGGGAAAAGATACGCAGTATTTT.

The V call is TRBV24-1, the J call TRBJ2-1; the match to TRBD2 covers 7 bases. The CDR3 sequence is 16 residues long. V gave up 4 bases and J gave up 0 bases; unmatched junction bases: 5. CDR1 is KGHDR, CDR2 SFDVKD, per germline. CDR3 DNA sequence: TGTGCCACCAGTGACCCGGGAGGCGGCTCCTACAATGAGCAGTTCTTC. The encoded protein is CATSDPGGGSYNEQFF.

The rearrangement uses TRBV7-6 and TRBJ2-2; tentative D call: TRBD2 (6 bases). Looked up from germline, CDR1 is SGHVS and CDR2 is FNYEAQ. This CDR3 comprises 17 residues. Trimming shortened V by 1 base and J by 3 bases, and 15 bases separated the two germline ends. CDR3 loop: CASSLVPSDSYTGELFF. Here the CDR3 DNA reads TGTGCCAGCAGCTTAGTTCCTAGCGACTCTTACACCGGGGAGCTGTTTTTT. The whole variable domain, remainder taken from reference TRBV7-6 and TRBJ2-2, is GAGVSQSPRYKVTKRGQDVALRCDPISGHVSLYWYRQALGQGPEFLTYFNYEAQQDKSGLPNDRFSAERPEGSISTLTIQRTEQRDSAMYRCASSLVPSDSYTGELFFGEGSRLTVL.

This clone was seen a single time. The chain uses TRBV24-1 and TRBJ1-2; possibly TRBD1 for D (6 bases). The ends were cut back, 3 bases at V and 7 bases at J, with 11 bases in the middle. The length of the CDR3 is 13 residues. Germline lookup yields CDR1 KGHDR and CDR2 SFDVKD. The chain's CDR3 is CATSDTGFGGYTF. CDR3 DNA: TGTGCCACCAGTGATACAGGGTTTGGTGGCTACACCTTC.

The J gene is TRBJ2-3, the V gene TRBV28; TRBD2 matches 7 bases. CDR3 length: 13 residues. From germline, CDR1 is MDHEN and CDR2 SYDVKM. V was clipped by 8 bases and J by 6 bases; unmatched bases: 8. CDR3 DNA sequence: TGTGCCAGCCTTACTGGGGGGGTCGATACGCAGTATTTT. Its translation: CASLTGGVDTQYF.

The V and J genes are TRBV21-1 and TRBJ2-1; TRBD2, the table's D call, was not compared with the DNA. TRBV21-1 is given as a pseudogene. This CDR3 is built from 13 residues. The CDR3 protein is CASSKFGSDEQFF. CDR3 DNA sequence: TGTGCCAGCAGCAAATTTGGGAGTGATGAGCAGTTCTTC.

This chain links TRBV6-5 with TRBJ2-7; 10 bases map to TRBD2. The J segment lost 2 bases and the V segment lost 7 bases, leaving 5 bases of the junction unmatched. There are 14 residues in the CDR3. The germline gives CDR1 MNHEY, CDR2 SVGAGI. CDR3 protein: CASNPSGSTYEQYF. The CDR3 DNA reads TGTGCCAGCAACCCTAGCGGGAGCACCTACGAGCAGTACTTC.